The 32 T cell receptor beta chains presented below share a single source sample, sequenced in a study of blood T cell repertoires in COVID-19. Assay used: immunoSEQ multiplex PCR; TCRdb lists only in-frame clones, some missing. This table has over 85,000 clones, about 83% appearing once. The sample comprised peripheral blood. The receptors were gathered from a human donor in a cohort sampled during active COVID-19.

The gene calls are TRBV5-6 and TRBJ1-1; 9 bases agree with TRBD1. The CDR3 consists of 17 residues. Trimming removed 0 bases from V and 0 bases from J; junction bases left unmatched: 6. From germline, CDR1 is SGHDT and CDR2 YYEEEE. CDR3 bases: TGTGCCAGCAGCTTGGAGTACAGGGGGCGCATGAACACTGAAGCTTTCTTT. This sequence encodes CASSLEYRGRMNTEAFF. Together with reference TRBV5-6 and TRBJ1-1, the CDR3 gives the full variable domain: DAGVTQSPTHLIKTRGQQVTLRCSPKSGHDTVSWYQQALGQGPQFIFQYYEEEERQRGNFPDRFSGHQFPNYSSELNVNALLLGDSALYLCASSLEYRGRMNTEAFFGQGTRLTVV.

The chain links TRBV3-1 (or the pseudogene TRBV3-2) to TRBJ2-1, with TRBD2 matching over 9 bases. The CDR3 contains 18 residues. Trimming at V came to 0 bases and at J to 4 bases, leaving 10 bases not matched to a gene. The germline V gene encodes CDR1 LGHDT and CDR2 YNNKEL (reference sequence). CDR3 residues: CASSQDGPAGGRYNEQFF. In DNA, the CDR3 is TGTGCCAGCAGCCAAGATGGGCCAGCGGGGGGCCGATACAATGAGCAGTTCTTC.

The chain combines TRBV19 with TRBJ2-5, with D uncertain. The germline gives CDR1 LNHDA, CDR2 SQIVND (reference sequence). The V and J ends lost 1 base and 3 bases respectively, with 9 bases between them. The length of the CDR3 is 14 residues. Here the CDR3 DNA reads TGTGCCAGTAGTATAGGACATTTCGAAGAGACCCAGTACTTC. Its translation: CASSIGHFEETQYF.

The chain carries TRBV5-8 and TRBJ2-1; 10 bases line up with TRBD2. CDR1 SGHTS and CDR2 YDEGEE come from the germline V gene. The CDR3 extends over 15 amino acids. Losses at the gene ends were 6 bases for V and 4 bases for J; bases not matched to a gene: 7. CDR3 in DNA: TGTGCCAGCACCTCGGGACTAGCGTCTTACAATGAGCAGTTCTTC. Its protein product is CASTSGLASYNEQFF.

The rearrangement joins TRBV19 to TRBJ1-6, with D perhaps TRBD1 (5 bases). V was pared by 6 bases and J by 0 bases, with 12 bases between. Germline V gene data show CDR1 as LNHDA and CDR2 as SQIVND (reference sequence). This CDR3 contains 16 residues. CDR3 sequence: CASRQQASSYNSPLHF. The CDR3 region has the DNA TGTGCCAGTAGGCAACAGGCTAGCTCCTATAATTCACCCCTCCACTTT.

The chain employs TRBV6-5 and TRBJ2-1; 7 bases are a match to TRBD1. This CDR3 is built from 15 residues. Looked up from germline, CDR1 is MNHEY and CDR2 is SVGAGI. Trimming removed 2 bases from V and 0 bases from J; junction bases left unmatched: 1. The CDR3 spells CASSYRGPSYNEQFF. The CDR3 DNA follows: TGTGCCAGCAGTTACAGGGGGCCCTCCTACAATGAGCAGTTCTTC.

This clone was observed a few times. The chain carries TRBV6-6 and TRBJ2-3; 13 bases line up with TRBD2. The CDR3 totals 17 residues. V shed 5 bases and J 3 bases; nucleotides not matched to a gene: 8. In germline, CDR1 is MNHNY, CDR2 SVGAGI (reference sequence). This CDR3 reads CASSPGLAGSGTDTQYF. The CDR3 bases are TGTGCCAGCAGTCCGGGACTAGCGGGAAGCGGAACAGATACGCAGTATTTT.

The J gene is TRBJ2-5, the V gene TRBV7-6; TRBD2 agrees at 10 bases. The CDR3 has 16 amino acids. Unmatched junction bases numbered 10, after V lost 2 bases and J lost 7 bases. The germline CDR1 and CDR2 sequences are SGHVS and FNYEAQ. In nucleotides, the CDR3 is TGTGCCAGCAGCTTAAGGTCTAGCGGGAGAGTAGCGACCCAGTACTTC. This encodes CASSLRSSGRVATQYF.

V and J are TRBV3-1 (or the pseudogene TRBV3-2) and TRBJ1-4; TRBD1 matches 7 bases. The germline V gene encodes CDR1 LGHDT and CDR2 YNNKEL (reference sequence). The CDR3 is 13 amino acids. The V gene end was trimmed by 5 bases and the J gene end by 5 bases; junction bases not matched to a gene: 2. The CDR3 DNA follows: TGTGCCAGCAGCGGGACAGCGAATGAAAAACTGTTTTTT. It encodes CASSGTANEKLFF.

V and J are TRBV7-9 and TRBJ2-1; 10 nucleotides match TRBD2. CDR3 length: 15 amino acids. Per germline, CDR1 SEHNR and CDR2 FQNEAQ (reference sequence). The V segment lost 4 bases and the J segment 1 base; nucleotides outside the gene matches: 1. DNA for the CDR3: TGTGCCAGCAGCTATAGCGGGGGGTCCTACAATGAGCAGTTCTTC. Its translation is CASSYSGGSYNEQFF.

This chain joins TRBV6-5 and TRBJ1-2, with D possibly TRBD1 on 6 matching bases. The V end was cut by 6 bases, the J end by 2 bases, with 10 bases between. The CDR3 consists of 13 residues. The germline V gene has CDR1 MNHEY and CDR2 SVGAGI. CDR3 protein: CASRFGQNYGYTF. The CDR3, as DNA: TGTGCCAGCAGATTTGGACAGAACTATGGCTACACCTTC.

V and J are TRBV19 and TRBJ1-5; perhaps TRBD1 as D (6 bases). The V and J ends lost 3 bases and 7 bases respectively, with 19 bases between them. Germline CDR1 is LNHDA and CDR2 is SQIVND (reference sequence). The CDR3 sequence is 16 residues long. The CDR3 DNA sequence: TGTGCCAGTAGTATCATCCCCGGGACACCCAGCCAGCCCCAGCATTTT. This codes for CASSIIPGTPSQPQHF.

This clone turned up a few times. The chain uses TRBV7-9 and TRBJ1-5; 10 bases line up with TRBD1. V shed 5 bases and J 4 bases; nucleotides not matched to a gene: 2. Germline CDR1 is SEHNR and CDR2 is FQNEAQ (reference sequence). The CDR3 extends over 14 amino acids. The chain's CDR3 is CASSADRGNQPQHF. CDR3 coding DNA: TGTGCCAGCAGCGCGGACAGGGGGAATCAGCCCCAGCATTTT. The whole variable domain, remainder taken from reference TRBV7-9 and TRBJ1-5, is DTGVSQNPRHKITKRGQNVTFRCDPISEHNRLYWYRQTLGQGPEFLTYFQNEAQLEKSRLLSDRFSAERPKGSFSTLEIQRTEQGDSAMYLCASSADRGNQPQHFGDGTRLSIL.

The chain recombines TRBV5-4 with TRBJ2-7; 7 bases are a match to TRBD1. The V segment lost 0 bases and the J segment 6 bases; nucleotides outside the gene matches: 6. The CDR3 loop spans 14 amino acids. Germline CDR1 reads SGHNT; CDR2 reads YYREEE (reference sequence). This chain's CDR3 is CASSLEVDRSEQYF. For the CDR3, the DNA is TGTGCCAGCAGCTTGGAGGTGGACAGGTCCGAGCAGTACTTC.

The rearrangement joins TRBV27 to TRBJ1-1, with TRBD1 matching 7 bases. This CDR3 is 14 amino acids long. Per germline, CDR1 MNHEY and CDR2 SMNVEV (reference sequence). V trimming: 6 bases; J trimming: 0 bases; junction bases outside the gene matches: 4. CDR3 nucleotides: TGTGCCAGCAGCCTAGACAGGGTGAACACTGAAGCTTTCTTT. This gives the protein CASSLDRVNTEAFF.

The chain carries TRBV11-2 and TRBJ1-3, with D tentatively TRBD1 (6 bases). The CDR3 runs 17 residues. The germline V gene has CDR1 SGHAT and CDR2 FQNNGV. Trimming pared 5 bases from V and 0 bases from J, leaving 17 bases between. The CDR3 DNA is TGTGCCAGCAGCCGCACCCATCAAGGGGGCTCTGGAAACACCATATATTTT. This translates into CASSRTHQGGSGNTIYF.

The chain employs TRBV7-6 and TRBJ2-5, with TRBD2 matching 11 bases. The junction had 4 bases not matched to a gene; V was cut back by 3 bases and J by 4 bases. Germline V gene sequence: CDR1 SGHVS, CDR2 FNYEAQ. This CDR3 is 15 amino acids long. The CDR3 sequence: CASSFSGGAAETQYF. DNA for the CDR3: TGTGCCAGCAGCTTTAGCGGGGGGGCCGCAGAGACCCAGTACTTC. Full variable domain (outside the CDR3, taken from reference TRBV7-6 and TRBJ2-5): GAGVSQSPRYKVTKRGQDVALRCDPISGHVSLYWYRQALGQGPEFLTYFNYEAQQDKSGLPNDRFSAERPEGSISTLTIQRTEQRDSAMYRCASSFSGGAAETQYFGPGTRLLVL.

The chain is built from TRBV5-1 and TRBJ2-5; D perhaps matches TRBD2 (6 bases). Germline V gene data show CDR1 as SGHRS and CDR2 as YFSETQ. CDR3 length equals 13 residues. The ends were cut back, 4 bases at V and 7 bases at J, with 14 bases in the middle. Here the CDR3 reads CASSAGLQATQYF. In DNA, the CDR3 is TGCGCCAGCAGCGCGGGGCTCCAGGCGACCCAGTACTTC.

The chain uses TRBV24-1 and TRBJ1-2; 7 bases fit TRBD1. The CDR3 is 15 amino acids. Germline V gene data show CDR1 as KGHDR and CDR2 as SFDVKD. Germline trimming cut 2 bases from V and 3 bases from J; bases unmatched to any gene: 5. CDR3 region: CATSDSRTGDYGYTF. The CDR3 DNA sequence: TGTGCCACCAGTGATTCCCGGACAGGTGACTATGGCTACACCTTC.

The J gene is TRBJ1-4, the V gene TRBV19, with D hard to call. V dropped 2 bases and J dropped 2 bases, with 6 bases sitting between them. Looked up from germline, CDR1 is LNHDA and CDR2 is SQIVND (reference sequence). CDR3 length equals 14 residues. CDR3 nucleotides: TGTGCCAGTAGTATAATCGGGACTAATGAAAAACTGTTTTTT. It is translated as CASSIIGTNEKLFF. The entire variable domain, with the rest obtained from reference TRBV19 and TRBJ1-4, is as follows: DGGITQSPKYLFRKEGQNVTLSCEQNLNHDAMYWYRQDPGQGLRLIYYSQIVNDFQKGDIAEGYSVSREKKESFPLTVTSAQKNPTAFYLCASSIIGTNEKLFFGSGTQLSVL.

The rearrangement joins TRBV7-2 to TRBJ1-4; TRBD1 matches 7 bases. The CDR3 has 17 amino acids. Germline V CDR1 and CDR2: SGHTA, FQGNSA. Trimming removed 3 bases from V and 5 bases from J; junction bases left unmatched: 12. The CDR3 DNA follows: TGTGCCAGCAGCTTGGCCCGACAGGGATTGGGGAATGAAAAACTGTTTTTT. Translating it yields CASSLARQGLGNEKLFF.

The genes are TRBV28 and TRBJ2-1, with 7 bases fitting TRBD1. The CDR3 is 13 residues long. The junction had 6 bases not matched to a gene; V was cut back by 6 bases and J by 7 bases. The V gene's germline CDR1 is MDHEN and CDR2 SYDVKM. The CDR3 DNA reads TGTGCCAGCAGGCATTCACAGGGGAATGAGCAGTTCTTC. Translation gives CASRHSQGNEQFF.

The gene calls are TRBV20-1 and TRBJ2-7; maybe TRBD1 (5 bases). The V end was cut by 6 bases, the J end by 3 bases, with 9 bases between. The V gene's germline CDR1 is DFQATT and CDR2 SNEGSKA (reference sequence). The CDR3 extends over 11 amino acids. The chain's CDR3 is CSAPQGYEQYF. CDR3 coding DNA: TGCAGTGCCCCTCAGGGCTACGAGCAGTACTTC.

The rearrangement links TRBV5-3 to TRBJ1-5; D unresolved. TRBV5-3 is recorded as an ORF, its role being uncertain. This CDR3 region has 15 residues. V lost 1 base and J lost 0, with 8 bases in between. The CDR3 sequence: CARSLRLYSNQPQHF. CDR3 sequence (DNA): TGTGCCAGAAGCTTGAGACTCTATAGCAATCAGCCCCAGCATTTT.

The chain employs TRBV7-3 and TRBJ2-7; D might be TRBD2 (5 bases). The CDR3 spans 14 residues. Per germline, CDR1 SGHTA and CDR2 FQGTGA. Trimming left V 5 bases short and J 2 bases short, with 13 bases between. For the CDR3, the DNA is TGTGCCAGCAGCGCCGCGGCCGGGGCCTACGAGCAGTACTTC. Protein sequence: CASSAAAGAYEQYF.

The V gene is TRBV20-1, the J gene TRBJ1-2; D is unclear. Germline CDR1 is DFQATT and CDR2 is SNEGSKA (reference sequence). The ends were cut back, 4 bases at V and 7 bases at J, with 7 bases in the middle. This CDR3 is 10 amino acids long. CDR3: CSAKWAGYTF. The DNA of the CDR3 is TGCAGTGCTAAGTGGGCTGGCTACACCTTC.

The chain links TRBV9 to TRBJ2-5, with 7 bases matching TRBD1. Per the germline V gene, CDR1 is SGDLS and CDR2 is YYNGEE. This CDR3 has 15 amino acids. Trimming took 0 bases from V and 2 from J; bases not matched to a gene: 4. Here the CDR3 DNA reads TGTGCCAGCAGCGTAGCACAGGGGATACAAGAGACCCAGTACTTC. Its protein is CASSVAQGIQETQYF.

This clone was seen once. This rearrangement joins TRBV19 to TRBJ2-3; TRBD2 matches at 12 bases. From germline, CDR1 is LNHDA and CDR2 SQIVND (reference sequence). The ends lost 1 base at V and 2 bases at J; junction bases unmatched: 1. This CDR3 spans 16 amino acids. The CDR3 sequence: CASSIGTSGVTDTQYF. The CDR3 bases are TGTGCCAGTAGTATAGGGACTAGCGGGGTCACAGATACGCAGTATTTT.

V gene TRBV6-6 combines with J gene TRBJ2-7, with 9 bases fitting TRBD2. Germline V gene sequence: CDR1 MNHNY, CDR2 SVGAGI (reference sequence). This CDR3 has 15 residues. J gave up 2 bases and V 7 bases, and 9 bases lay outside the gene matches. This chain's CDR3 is CASTLRTSVAYEQYF. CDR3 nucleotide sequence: TGTGCCAGCACCCTCCGGACTAGCGTGGCCTACGAGCAGTACTTC.

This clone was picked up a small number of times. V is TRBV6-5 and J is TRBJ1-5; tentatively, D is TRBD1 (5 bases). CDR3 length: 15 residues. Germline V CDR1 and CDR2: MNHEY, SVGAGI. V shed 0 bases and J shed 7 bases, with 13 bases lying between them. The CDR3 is CASSYSYRSEQPQHF. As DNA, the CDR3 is TGTGCCAGCAGTTACTCGTACAGGTCGGAACAGCCCCAGCATTTT.

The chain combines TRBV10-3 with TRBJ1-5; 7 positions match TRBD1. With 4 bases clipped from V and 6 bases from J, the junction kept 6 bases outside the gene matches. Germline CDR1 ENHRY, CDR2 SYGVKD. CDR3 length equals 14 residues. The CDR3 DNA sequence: TGTGCCATCAGTGTAGAGGGGGCGGGTCAGCCCCAGCATTTT. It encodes CAISVEGAGQPQHF.

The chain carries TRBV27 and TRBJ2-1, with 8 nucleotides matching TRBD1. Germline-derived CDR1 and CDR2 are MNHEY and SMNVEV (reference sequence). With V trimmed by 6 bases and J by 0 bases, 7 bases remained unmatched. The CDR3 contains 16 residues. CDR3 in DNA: TGTGCCAGCAGACTCGGACAGGGAAGCTCCTACAATGAGCAGTTCTTC. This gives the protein CASRLGQGSSYNEQFF.